The sequence of this T cell receptor beta chain was determined in a study of CD8 T cells in ankylosing spondylitis listed by TCRdb under 2017. Notes on the research overall: T cell receptor beta repertoires were profiled in healthy donors and ankylosing spondylitis patients so that disease-linked TCR variants could be found. Peripheral blood was sampled, and synovial fluid was also collected from ankylosing spondylitis patients. The full study cohort comprised approximately 23 ankylosing spondylitis patients and over a hundred healthy donors. Broader findings and caveats from the paper: Some motif variants were previously reported in synovial fluid and blood of reactive arthritis patients, suggesting common disease-initiation mechanisms. The disease-linked clones were reported as significantly enriched in matched synovial fluid samples from ankylosing spondylitis patients. A TCR beta motif of about eight highly homologous amino acid variants appeared characteristic of blood from ankylosing spondylitis patients. The disease-linked clones had a CD8+ phenotype and were found at relatively low frequencies in peripheral blood.

This clonotype was seen a handful of times. The clone's antigen remains unknown. Base qualities were left out, and no much larger clone turns up one base away. Trimming costs V 5 bases and J 0 bases, and their ends lie 13 bases apart. Via the germline V gene, CDR1 is SGHVS and CDR2 FQNEAQ. The CDR3 goes from the cysteine to the phenylalanine over 16 residues. The kept DNA is CDR3 alone, 48 bases in frame from the first base. Sequenced on an Illumina HiSeq 2500. Quantitative 5'-RACE with molecular barcodes was the method used to prepare the TCR beta libraries. As for the original processing: A new computational method, built on a probabilistic model of VDJ rearrangement, was used to identify disease-linked TCR variants. TCRdb trimmed the raw reads at Q25, called clones with MiXCR and kept productive beta chains. Records with the same CDR3 protein are collapsed into one entry carrying the most frequent genes and DNA. The V and J calls and clone size are TCRdb's, not the authors'. Recorded for this sample are 30,000 to 45,000 distinct CDR3 sequences; 11% of them occurred a single time. Around 20% of the sample rests with the top ten.

Synovial fluid samples were matched to blood samples from the same ankylosing spondylitis patients. This sequence originates from a male donor with ankylosing spondylitis. Sequenced material: synovial fluid, either unsorted or a sorted T cell fraction (not recorded which). The sequence links TRBV7-8 to TRBJ2-2, with the D gene not clear enough to name. CDR3 loop: CASSLLTLPNTGELFF. The bases are TGTGCCAGCAGCCTCCTCACCCTACCGAACACCGGGGAGCTGTTTTTT.